The 9 T cell receptor beta chains below all came from one sample that was sequenced in a study of cytomegalovirus exposure and HLA in healthy donors. Primers for the PCR totalled 60 Vbeta and 13 Jbeta. Only in-frame clones appear in the TCRdb table, and some are missing; sequencing was by immunoSEQ multiplex PCR. The table lists some 120,000 clones, roughly 80% of them singletons, with 20% to 25% in the top ten. Sequences were obtained from PBMCs. These receptors were taken from a man younger than 45 in good health and CMV-seropositive.

This chain uses TRBV5-6 with TRBJ1-2; D possibly corresponds to TRBD1 (6 bases). The CDR3 contains 12 residues. Germline V lookup: CDR1 SGHDT, CDR2 YYEEEE. Trimming shortened V by 4 bases and J by 5 bases, and 9 bases separated the two germline ends. In DNA form, the CDR3 reads TGTGCCAGCAGCCTACAGGGATATGGCTACACCTTC. Encoded protein: CASSLQGYGYTF.

The genes are TRBV5-6 and TRBJ1-2; 7 positions agree with TRBD1. This CDR3 is 15 amino acids long. The J segment lost 5 bases and the V segment lost 0 bases, leaving 7 bases of the junction unmatched. The germline V gene has CDR1 SGHDT and CDR2 YYEEEE. This CDR3 reads CASSLVGGGAYGYTF. CDR3 coding DNA: TGTGCCAGCAGCTTGGTAGGAGGGGGCGCTTATGGCTACACCTTC.

The rearrangement uses TRBV9 and TRBJ2-3; D may be TRBD2 (5 bases). This CDR3 is built from 15 residues. CDR1 and CDR2 (germline): SGDLS, YYNGEE. The V gene lost 0 bases and the J gene lost 4 bases, with 12 bases spanning the gap. The CDR3: CASSVDPREADTQYF. CDR3 nucleotide sequence: TGTGCCAGCAGCGTAGATCCCCGGGAAGCAGATACGCAGTATTTT.

The rearrangement joins TRBV10-3 to TRBJ1-2; possible D gene TRBD1, 5 bases. V dropped 5 bases and J dropped 6 bases, with 16 bases sitting between them. The length of the CDR3 is 14 residues. The germline V gene encodes CDR1 ENHRY and CDR2 SYGVKD. CDR3 in amino acids: CAISSPTDSNGYTF. The CDR3 nucleotides are TGTGCCATCAGTAGCCCGACAGACAGTAATGGCTACACCTTC.

The chain is built from TRBV27 and TRBJ1-2, with 9 nucleotides matching TRBD1. Germline V gene lookup returns CDR1 MNHEY and CDR2 SMNVEV (reference sequence). V gave up 8 bases and J gave up 0 bases; unmatched junction bases: 4. CDR3 length: 14 residues. CDR3 sequence: CASYDRGSNYGYTF. CDR3 DNA sequence: TGTGCCAGCTACGACAGGGGGTCTAACTATGGCTACACCTTC.

J is TRBJ1-2 and V is TRBV14; D call uncertain. Between the trimmed V and J ends, which lost 4 bases and 4 bases, there was a span of 10 bases. Germline-derived CDR1 and CDR2 are SGHDN and FVKESK. The CDR3 runs 13 residues. Written as DNA, the CDR3 is TGTGCCAGCAGCCCTATAGACATCTATGGCTACACCTTC. This sequence encodes CASSPIDIYGYTF.

The chain uses TRBV11-3 and TRBJ1-2; 9 bases are shared with TRBD1. V was clipped by 4 bases and J by 1 base; unmatched bases: 10. Germline assignment: CDR1 SGHNT and CDR2 YENEEA. The CDR3 loop spans 17 amino acids. CDR3 nucleotides: TGTGCCAGCAGCTCTACTCCGGACAGGGGACGTAACTATGGCTACACCTTC. As protein: CASSSTPDRGRNYGYTF.

The chain uses TRBV4-2 and TRBJ1-5; possibly TRBD1 for D (6 bases). CDR3 length equals 16 residues. Germline-derived CDR1 and CDR2 are LGHNA and YNFKEQ. With 4 bases removed from V and 2 bases from J, the gap between germline ends came to 15 bases. Here the CDR3 DNA reads TGTGCCAGCAGCCCGGGAGGGGGAGGTGGCAATCAGCCCCAGCATTTT. Amino acids: CASSPGGGGGNQPQHF.

This clone was observed a few times. The chain recombines TRBV2 with TRBJ1-1; 11 bases map to TRBD1. The V and J ends lost 5 bases and 4 bases, in that order; junction bases with no gene match: 9. Germline values: CDR1 SNHLY, CDR2 FYNNEI. The CDR3 has 16 residues. CDR3 in amino acids: CASSLGQGAEGTEAFF. The CDR3 nucleotides are TGTGCCAGCAGTCTTGGACAGGGGGCCGAGGGCACTGAAGCTTTCTTT.